These T cell receptor beta chains were read from a single sample in a study of T cells after yellow fever vaccination. TCRdb re-analysed the 5' RACE reads in MiXCR, keeping a single row per CDR3 protein. The table shows approximately 350,000 distinct CDR3 sequences, with around a tenth occurring only once. Sequencing used PBMCs, obtained on the day of the first yellow fever vaccination. These receptors were collected from a man in his late teens or twenties who received the YFV17D yellow fever vaccine. Both conserved end residues are part of each CDR3. A D gene is named only where the DNA matches it firmly. Where a row states a size, it is once, few, many or the class of an expanded clone; other rows omit it.

>TRBJ2-1|TRBV7-3|-|-
CASSLIPTSYNEQFF
TGTGCCAGCAGCTTAATCCCGACCTCCTACAATGAGCAGTTCTTC
>TRBJ1-3|TRBV7-6|-|few
CASSPNVHRTPRSGNTIYF
TGTGCCAGCAGTCCGAATGTACATCGGACTCCTCGCTCTGGAAACACCATATATTTT
>TRBJ2-5|TRBV7-2|TRBD2|many
CASSRGGSGETQYF
TGTGCCAGCAGCCGGGGGGGGTCAGGGGAGACCCAGTACTTC
>TRBJ1-2|TRBV5-1|-|few
CASSLEQGTDGYTF
TGCGCCAGCAGCTTGGAACAGGGTACGGATGGCTACACCTTC
>TRBJ1-2|TRBV5-1|-|-
CASSLARGDGYTF
TGCGCCAGCAGCTTGGCCAGGGGTGATGGCTACACCTTC
>TRBJ2-7|TRBV28|TRBD1|-
CASSSPGQGGSRHF
TGTGCCAGCAGTTCTCCGGGACAGGGGGGTTCGAGGCACTTC
>TRBJ1-5|TRBV5-1|-|-
CASSDTPDTQHF
TGCGCCAGCAGTGATACCCCCGATACGCAGCATTTT
>TRBJ2-3|TRBV5-1|-|many
CASSLSGPDTQYF
TGCGCCAGCAGCTTGTCAGGGCCAGATACGCAGTATTTT
>TRBJ2-7|TRBV4-3|-|-
CASSQGTARYNEQYF
TGCGCCAGCAGCCAAGGGACAGCCCGCTACAATGAGCAGTACTTC
>TRBJ1-3|TRBV7-2|-|-
CASSLAGGLPGSSGNTIYF
TGTGCCAGCAGCTTAGCCGGTGGCCTACCAGGGAGCTCTGGAAACACCATATATTTT
>TRBJ2-1|TRBV5-1|-|few
CASSLAPSSSYNEQFF
TGCGCCAGCAGCTTGGCCCCCTCGAGCTCCTACAATGAGCAGTTCTTC
>TRBJ2-5|TRBV25-1|TRBD2|-
CASSDLAGFGETQYF
TGTGCCAGCAGTGATTTAGCGGGGTTTGGGGAGACCCAGTACTTC
>TRBJ2-5|TRBV7-2|-|-
CASSIARTQYF
TGTGCCAGCAGCATAGCACGGACCCAGTACTTC
>TRBJ1-1|TRBV5-1|TRBD1|-
CASAGTGNTEAFF
TGCGCCAGCGCAGGGACAGGGAACACTGAAGCTTTCTTT
>TRBJ2-1|TRBV4-1|TRBD2|-
CASSRLPGLAGGPLDEQFF
TGCGCCAGCAGCCGCCTCCCGGGACTAGCGGGGGGGCCCTTGGATGAGCAGTTCTTC
>TRBJ1-3|TRBV7-6|-|-
CASSRNVNSGNTIYF
TGTGCCAGCAGCCGAAACGTTAACTCTGGAAACACCATATATTTT
>TRBJ2-1|TRBV2|TRBD1|few
CASRRGPSYNEQFF
TGTGCCAGCAGAAGGGGGCCCTCCTACAATGAGCAGTTCTTC
>TRBJ2-1|TRBV15|-|-
CATSKEKGVYHNEQFF
TGTGCCACCAGCAAGGAGAAAGGGGTATACCACAATGAGCAGTTCTTC
>TRBJ2-1|TRBV29-1|TRBD2|-
CSVNLETSRYNEQFF
TGCAGCGTCAACTTGGAGACTAGCAGATACAATGAGCAGTTCTTC
>TRBJ1-1|TRBV29-1|-|-
CSVEGGINLNTEAFF
TGCAGCGTTGAAGGCGGCATCAATCTAAACACTGAAGCTTTCTTT
>TRBJ2-6|TRBV7-2|-|-
CASSTLGSGANVLTF
TGTGCCAGCAGCACCCTGGGGTCTGGGGCCAACGTCCTGACTTTC
>TRBJ1-2|TRBV5-1|-|-
CASSSPVTGRRYTF
TGCGCCAGCAGCTCTCCGGTAACAGGGCGTCGCTACACCTTC
>TRBJ2-1|TRBV27|-|-
CASSLSRLVSYNEQFF
TGTGCCAGCAGTTTATCCCGACTAGTCTCCTACAATGAGCAGTTCTTC
>TRBJ1-1|TRBV3-1|-|-
CASSWVPNTEAFF
TGTGCCAGCAGTTGGGTCCCGAACACTGAAGCTTTCTTT
>TRBJ2-1|TRBV4-2|-|-
CASSHDLAGLNNEQFF
TGTGCCAGCAGCCACGATCTCGCGGGGCTAAACAATGAGCAGTTCTTC
>TRBJ1-1|TRBV2|-|-
CASRTASGTEAFF
TGTGCCAGCAGAACAGCCTCTGGGACTGAAGCTTTCTTT
>TRBJ1-2|TRBV11-2|-|few
CASSLGQERGYTF
TGTGCCAGCAGCTTGGGGCAGGAAAGAGGCTACACCTTC
>TRBJ1-6|TRBV4-1|-|few
CASSQGGLWNSPLHF
TGCGCCAGCAGCCAAGGGGGGCTGTGGAATTCACCCCTCCACTTT
>TRBJ1-2|TRBV5-1|-|few
CASSLLGAGSTDGYTF
TGCGCCAGCAGCTTGCTTGGAGCAGGAAGTACGGATGGCTACACCTTC
>TRBJ1-1|TRBV6-5|-|few
CASSTGWAEAFF
TGTGCCAGCAGTACAGGGTGGGCCGAAGCTTTCTTT
>TRBJ1-2|TRBV19|-|-
CASSSRQNYGYTF
TGTGCCAGTAGTTCACGACAGAACTATGGCTACACCTTC
>TRBJ2-1|TRBV24-1|-|few
CATSVVGKNEQFF
TGTGCCACCAGTGTCGTCGGCAAAAATGAGCAGTTCTTC
>TRBJ1-5|TRBV5-1|-|many
CASSLDGNNQPQHF
TGCGCCAGCAGCTTGGACGGGAACAATCAGCCCCAGCATTTT
>TRBJ1-5|TRBV15|-|-
CATSSQRWGNQPQHF
TGTGCCACCAGCAGCCAGCGATGGGGCAATCAGCCCCAGCATTTT
>TRBJ2-5|TRBV24-1|-|-
CATSESSGETQYF
TGTGCCACCAGTGAGTCCAGTGGAGAGACCCAGTACTTC
>TRBJ1-1|TRBV7-9|-|-
CASRLGDTEAFF
TGTGCCAGCAGGCTCGGAGATACTGAAGCTTTCTTT
>TRBJ2-5|TRBV12-3/TRBV12-4|-|many
CASRRGGETQYF
TGTGCCAGCAGGAGGGGGGGGGAGACCCAGTACTTC
>TRBJ2-3|TRBV28|TRBD2|-
CASSSGLAGYTDTQYF
TGTGCCAGCAGTTCGGGACTAGCGGGGTACACAGATACGCAGTATTTT
>TRBJ1-2|TRBV7-9|-|-
CASSSVPGVDGYTF
TGTGCCAGCAGCTCCGTCCCGGGGGTTGATGGCTACACCTTC
>TRBJ1-2|TRBV6-5|TRBD1|few
CASSYRGQGAFGYTF
TGTGCCAGCAGTTACCGGGGACAGGGGGCATTTGGCTACACCTTC
>TRBJ2-5|TRBV19|-|-
CASSKRAVQETQYF
TGTGCCAGTAGTAAGCGGGCCGTCCAAGAGACCCAGTACTTC
>TRBJ2-2|TRBV4-1|-|-
CASSQVRLGMWTGELFF
TGCGCCAGCAGCCAAGTAAGATTGGGGATGTGGACCGGGGAGCTGTTTTTT
>TRBJ1-6|TRBV5-1|-|few
CASSLIGGMYNSPLHF
TGCGCCAGCAGCTTGATCGGGGGGATGTATAATTCACCCCTCCACTTT
>TRBJ2-2|TRBV7-3|-|-
CASSQQVGASGELFF
TGTGCCAGCAGCCAACAGGTGGGAGCGTCCGGGGAGCTGTTTTTT
>TRBJ2-5|TRBV2|TRBD1|-
CASIPGQGKTQYF
TGTGCCAGCATTCCGGGACAGGGAAAGACCCAGTACTTC
>TRBJ2-7|TRBV12-3/TRBV12-4|-|few
CASSAQFNPTYEQYF
TGTGCCAGCAGTGCACAGTTCAATCCTACCTACGAGCAGTACTTC